The 5 T cell receptor beta chains given below trace back to one sample, sequenced in a study of blood T cell dynamics during melanoma immunotherapy. The time point here: pre-treatment baseline. Here immunoSEQ multiplex PCR was the method, and the copy in TCRdb shows in-frame clones only, minus some. The sample lists around 13,000 clones, less than 85% occurring once. This specimen consisted of blood, obtained from a patient treated with checkpoint blockade. All receptors derive from a human donor with melanoma.

The rearrangement links TRBV28 to TRBJ1-3; TRBD1 agrees at 8 bases. The V and J ends lost 2 bases and 1 base, in that order; junction bases with no gene match: 10. The germline CDR1 and CDR2 sequences are MDHEN and SYDVKM. The CDR3 runs 18 residues. CDR3 residues: CASSLSRGRVNSGNTIYF. The CDR3 DNA reads TGTGCCAGCAGTTTAAGCAGGGGGCGCGTCAATTCTGGAAACACCATATATTTT.

The gene calls are TRBV2 and TRBJ2-5, with TRBD2 matching over 11 bases. This CDR3 contains 15 residues. CDR1 is SNHLY and CDR2 is FYNNEI in the germline V gene. The J segment lost 5 bases and the V segment lost 7 bases, leaving 9 bases of the junction unmatched. Here the CDR3 DNA reads TGTGCCAGCAACCTTGGGCCTAGCGGGGGGGAGACCCAGTACTTC. Its protein product is CASNLGPSGGETQYF.

The chain is built from TRBV19 and TRBJ1-4; weak D call: TRBD1 (6 bases). The germline V gene has CDR1 LNHDA and CDR2 SQIVND (reference sequence). V was cut by 2 bases and J by 4 bases, with 11 bases left in between. The length of the CDR3 is 15 residues. The CDR3 DNA is TGTGCCAGTAGTATACCCACAGGGTTTAATGAAAAACTGTTTTTT. Translation: CASSIPTGFNEKLFF.

V usage is TRBV27 and J usage is TRBJ2-5, with TRBD1 matching over 10 bases. With V trimmed by 4 bases and J by 4 bases, 0 bases remained unmatched. The germline V gene has CDR1 MNHEY and CDR2 SMNVEV (reference sequence). The CDR3 is made up of 13 amino acids. CDR3 bases: TGTGCCAGCAGTTGGACAGGGGGAGAGACCCAGTACTTC. It is translated as CASSWTGGETQYF.

V gene TRBV29-1 combines with J gene TRBJ2-5; 8 bases are a match to TRBD2. This CDR3 has 12 residues. Germline loops: CDR1 SQVTM, CDR2 ANQGSEA. The J segment lost 4 bases and the V segment lost 7 bases, leaving 5 bases of the junction unmatched. The CDR3 region is CSGGLDLETQYF. The CDR3 DNA is TGCAGCGGGGGACTAGACCTAGAGACCCAGTACTTC.